Reported below is one T cell receptor beta chain. As yet, its antigen is unknown. Participants living with HIV all received treatment in the United States. Trimming pared 4 bases from V and 3 bases from J, leaving 10 bases between. The CDR3 contains 13 residues. Looked up from germline, CDR1 is SGHNT and CDR2 is YYREEE (reference sequence). Survey-level resolution applied to immunoSEQ assay v3.0. Clones were sequenced by immunoSEQ multiplex PCR, and TCRdb holds only the in-frame ones, with some missing. The sample lists roughly 28,000 clones; about 87% were seen once. The data were obtained in a study of long-term antiretroviral therapy in people with HIV. Study outcomes and limitations: The repertoire was dominated at all time points by clones expanded before ART. The data indicate that diversity increased after ART but remained below transplant donor controls. Among HIV repertoires, CDR3 length ranges were narrower than those of controls.

This material consisted of unsorted PBMCs, taken 1.8 years after starting antiretroviral therapy. The TCR originated in a woman aged 18-29 years with HIV. V and J are TRBV5-4 and TRBJ1-1; the D gene is possibly TRBD1 (6 bases). The CDR3 DNA is TGTGCCAGCAGCGTACAGGGATACACTGAAGCTTTCTTT. Protein sequence: CASSVQGYTEAFF. Drawing the rest from reference TRBV5-4 and TRBJ1-1, the complete variable domain is ETGVTQSPTHLIKTRGQQVTLRCSSQSGHNTVSWYQQALGQGPQFIFQYYREEENGRGNFPPRFSGLQFPNYSSELNVNALELDDSALYLCASSVQGYTEAFFGQGTRLTVV.